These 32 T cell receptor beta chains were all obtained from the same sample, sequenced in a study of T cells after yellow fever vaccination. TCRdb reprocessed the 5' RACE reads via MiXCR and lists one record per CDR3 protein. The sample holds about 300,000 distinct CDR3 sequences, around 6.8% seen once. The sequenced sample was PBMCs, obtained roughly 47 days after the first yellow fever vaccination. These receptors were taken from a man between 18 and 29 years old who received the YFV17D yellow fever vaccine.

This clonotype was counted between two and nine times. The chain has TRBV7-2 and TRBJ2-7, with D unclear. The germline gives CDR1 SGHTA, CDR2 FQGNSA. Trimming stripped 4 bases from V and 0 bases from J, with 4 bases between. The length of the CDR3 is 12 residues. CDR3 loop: CASSSSSYEQYV. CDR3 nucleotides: TGTGCCAGCAGCTCGAGCTCCTACGAGCAGTACGTC.

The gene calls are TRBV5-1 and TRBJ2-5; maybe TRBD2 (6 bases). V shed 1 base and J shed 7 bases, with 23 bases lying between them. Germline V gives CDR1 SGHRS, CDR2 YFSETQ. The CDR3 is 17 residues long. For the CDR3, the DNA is TGCGCCAGCAGCTTGTCCGGGGGTGTGGCGGCCTATAGGACCCAGTACTTC. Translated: CASSLSGGVAAYRTQYF. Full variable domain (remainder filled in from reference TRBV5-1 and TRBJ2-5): KAGVTQTPRYLIKTRGQQVTLSCSPISGHRSVSWYQQTPGQGLQFLFEYFSETQRNKGNFPGRFSGRQFSNSRSEMNVSTLELGDSALYLCASSLSGGVAAYRTQYFGPGTRLLVL.

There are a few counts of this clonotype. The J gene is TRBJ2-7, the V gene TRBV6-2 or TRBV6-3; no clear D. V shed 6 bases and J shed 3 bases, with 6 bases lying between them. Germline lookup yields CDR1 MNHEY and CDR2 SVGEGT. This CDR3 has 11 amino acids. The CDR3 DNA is TGTGCCAGCAGAGAATTCTACGAGCAGTACTTC. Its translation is CASREFYEQYF.

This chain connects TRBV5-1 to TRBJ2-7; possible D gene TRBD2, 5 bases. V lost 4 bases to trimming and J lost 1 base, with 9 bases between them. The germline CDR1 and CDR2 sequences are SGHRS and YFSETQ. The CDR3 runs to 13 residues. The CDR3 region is CASSGGSSYEQYF. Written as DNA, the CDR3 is TGCGCCAGCAGCGGCGGGTCTTCCTACGAGCAGTACTTC.

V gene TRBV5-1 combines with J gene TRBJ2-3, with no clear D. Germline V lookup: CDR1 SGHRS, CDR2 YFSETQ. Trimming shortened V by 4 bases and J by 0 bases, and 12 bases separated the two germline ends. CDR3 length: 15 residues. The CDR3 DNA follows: TGCGCCAGCAGCCCAGCCGGAACTAGCACAGATACGCAGTATTTT. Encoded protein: CASSPAGTSTDTQYF. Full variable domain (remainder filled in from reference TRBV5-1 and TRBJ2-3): KAGVTQTPRYLIKTRGQQVTLSCSPISGHRSVSWYQQTPGQGLQFLFEYFSETQRNKGNFPGRFSGRQFSNSRSEMNVSTLELGDSALYLCASSPAGTSTDTQYFGPGTRLTVL.

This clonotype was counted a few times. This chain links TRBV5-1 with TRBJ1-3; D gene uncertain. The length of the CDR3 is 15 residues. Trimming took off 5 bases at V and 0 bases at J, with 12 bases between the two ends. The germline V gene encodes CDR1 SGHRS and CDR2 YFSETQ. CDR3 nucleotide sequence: TGCGCCAGCAGGCCGACTGGAACCTCTGGAAACACCATATATTTT. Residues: CASRPTGTSGNTIYF.

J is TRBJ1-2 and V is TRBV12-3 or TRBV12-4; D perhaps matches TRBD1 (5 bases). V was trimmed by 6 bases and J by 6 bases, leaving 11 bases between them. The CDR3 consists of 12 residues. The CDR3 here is CASSWEGDGYTF. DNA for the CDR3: TGTGCCAGCAGCTGGGAAGGGGATGGCTACACCTTC.

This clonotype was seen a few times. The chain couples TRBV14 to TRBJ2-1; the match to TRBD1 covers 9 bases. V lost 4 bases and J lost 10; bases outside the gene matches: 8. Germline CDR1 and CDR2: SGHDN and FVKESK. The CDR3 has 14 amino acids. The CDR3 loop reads CASSPGQGSIEQFF. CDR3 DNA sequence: TGTGCCAGCAGCCCGGGACAGGGTTCAATCGAGCAGTTCTTC. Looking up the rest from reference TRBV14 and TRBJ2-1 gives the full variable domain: EAGVTQFPSHSVIEKGQTVTLRCDPISGHDNLYWYRRVMGKEIKFLLHFVKESKQDESGMPNNRFLAERTGGTYSTLKVQPAELEDSGVYFCASSPGQGSIEQFFGPGTRLTVL.

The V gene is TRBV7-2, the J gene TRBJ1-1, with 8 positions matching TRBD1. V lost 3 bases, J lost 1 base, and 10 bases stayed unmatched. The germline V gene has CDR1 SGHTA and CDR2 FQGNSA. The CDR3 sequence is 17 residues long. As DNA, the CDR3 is TGTGCCAGCAGCTTCATCGACAGGGGATTAACGAACACTGAAGCTTTCTTT. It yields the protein CASSFIDRGLTNTEAFF. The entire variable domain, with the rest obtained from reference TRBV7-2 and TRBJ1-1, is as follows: GAGVSQSPSNKVTEKGKDVELRCDPISGHTALYWYRQSLGQGLEFLIYFQGNSAPDKSGLPSDRFSAERTGGSVSTLTIQRTQQEDSAVYLCASSFIDRGLTNTEAFFGQGTRLTVV.

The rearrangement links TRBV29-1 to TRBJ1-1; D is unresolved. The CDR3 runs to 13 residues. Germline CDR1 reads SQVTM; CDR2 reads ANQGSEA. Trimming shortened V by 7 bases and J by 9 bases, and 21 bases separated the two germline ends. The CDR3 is CSEIPPGRRQAFF. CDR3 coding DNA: TGCAGCGAAATACCACCGGGCCGCCGCCAAGCTTTCTTT.

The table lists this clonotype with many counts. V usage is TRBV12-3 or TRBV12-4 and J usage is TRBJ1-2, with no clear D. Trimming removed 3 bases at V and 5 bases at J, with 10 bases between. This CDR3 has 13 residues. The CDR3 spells CASSFIVGYGYTF. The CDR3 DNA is TGTGCCAGCAGTTTCATAGTGGGTTATGGCTACACCTTC.

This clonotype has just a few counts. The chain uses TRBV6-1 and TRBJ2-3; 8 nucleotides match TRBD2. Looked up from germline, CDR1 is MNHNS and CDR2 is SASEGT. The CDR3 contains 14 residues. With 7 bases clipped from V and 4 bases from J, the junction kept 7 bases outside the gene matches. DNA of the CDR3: TGTGCCAGCAATACGGGGGGGCCGGCAGATACGCAGTATTTT. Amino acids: CASNTGGPADTQYF.

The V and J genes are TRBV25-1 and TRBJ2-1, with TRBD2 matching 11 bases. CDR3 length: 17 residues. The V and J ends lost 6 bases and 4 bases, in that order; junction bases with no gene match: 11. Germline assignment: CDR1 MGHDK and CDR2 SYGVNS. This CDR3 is CASRPSLAGGRYNEQFF. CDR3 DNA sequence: TGTGCCAGCAGACCTTCCCTAGCGGGGGGTCGTTACAATGAGCAGTTCTTC.

CDR3 loop: CASSQGQGGSSGANVLTF. The CDR3 DNA follows: TGCGCCAGCAGCCAAGGACAGGGGGGAAGCTCTGGGGCCAACGTCCTGACTTTC. The gene calls are TRBV4-3 and TRBJ2-6; 9 bases are a match to TRBD1. Germline trimming cut 1 base from V and 0 bases from J; bases unmatched to any gene: 4. The CDR3 covers 18 residues. The germline V gene has CDR1 LGHNA and CDR2 YSLEER.

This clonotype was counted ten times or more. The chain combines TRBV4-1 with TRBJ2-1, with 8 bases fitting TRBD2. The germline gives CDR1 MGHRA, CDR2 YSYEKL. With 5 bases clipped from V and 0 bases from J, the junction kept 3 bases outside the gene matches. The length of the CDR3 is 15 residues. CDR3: CASSISGDSYNEQFF. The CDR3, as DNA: TGCGCCAGCAGCATTAGCGGGGACTCCTACAATGAGCAGTTCTTC.

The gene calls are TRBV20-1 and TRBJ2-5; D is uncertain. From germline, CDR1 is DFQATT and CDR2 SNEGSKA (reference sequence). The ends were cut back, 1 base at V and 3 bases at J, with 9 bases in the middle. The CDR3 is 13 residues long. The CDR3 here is CSARASVKETQYF. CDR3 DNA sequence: TGCAGTGCTAGAGCGAGCGTTAAAGAGACCCAGTACTTC.

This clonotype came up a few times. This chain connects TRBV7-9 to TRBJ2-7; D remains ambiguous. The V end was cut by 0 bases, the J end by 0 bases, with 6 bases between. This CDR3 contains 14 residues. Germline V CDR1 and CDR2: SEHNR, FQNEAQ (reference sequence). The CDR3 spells CASSLAENSYEQYV. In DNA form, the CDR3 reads TGTGCCAGCAGCTTAGCGGAGAACTCCTACGAGCAGTACGTC.

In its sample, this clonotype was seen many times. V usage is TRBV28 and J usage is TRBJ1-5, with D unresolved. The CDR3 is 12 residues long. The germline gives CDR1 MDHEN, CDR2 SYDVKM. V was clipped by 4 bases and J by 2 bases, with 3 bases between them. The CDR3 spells CASSWGNQPQHF. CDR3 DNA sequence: TGTGCCAGCAGTTGGGGCAATCAGCCCCAGCATTTT.

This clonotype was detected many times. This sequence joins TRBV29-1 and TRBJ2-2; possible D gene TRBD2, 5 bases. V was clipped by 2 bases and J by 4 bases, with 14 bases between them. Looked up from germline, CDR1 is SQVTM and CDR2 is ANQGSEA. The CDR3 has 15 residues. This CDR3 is CSVESPRRGTGELFF. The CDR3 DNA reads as TGCAGCGTTGAAAGCCCTCGTCGGGGCACCGGGGAGCTGTTTTTT.

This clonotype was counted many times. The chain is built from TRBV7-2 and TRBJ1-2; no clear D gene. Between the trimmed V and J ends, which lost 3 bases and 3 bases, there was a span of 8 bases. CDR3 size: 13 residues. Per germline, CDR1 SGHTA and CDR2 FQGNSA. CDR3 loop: CASSFTRDYGYTF. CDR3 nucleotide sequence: TGTGCCAGCAGCTTTACTAGGGACTATGGCTACACCTTC. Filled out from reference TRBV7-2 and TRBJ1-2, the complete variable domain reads GAGVSQSPSNKVTEKGKDVELRCDPISGHTALYWYRQSLGQGLEFLIYFQGNSAPDKSGLPSDRFSAERTGGSVSTLTIQRTQQEDSAVYLCASSFTRDYGYTFGSGTRLTVV.

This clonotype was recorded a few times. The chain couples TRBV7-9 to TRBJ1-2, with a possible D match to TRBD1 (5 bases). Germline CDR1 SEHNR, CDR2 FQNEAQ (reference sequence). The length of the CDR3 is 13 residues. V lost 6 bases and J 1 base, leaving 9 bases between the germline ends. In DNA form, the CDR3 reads TGTGCCAGCAGACAGGACGGTAACTATGGCTACACCTTC. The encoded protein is CASRQDGNYGYTF.

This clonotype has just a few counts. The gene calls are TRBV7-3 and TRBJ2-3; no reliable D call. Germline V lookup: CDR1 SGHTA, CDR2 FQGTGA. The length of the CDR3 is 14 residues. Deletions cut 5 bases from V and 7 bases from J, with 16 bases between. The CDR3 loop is CASSPLGWMNTQYF. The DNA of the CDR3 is TGTGCCAGCAGCCCGCTGGGATGGATGAATACGCAGTATTTT.

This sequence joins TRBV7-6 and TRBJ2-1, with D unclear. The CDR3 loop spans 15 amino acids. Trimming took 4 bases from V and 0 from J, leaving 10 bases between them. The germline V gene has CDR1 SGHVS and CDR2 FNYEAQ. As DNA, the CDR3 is TGTGCCAGCAGCTATGATACAATCTCCTACAATGAGCAGTTCTTC. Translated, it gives CASSYDTISYNEQFF.

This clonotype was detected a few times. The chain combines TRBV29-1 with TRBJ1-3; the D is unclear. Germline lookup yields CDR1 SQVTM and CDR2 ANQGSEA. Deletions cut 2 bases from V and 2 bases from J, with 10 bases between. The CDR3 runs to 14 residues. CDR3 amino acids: CSVERRDAGNTIYF. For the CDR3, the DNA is TGCAGCGTTGAAAGGAGGGATGCTGGAAACACCATATATTTT.

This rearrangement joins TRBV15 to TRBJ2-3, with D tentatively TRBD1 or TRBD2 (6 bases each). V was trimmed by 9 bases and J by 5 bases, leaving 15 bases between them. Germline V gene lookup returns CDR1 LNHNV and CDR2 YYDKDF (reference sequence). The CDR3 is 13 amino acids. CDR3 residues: CATRGLVLDTQYF. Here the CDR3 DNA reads TGTGCCACTCGGGGGCTAGTGTTAGATACGCAGTATTTT. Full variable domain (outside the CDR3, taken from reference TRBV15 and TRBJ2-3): DAMVIQNPRYQVTQFGKPVTLSCSQTLNHNVMYWYQQKSSQAPKLLFHYYDKDFNNEADTPDNFQSRRPNTSFCFLDIRSPGLGDTAMYLCATRGLVLDTQYFGPGTRLTVL.

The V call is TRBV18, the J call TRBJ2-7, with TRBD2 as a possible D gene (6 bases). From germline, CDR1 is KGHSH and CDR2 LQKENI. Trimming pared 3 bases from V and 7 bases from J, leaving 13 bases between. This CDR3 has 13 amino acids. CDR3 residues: CASSPGPAGEQYV. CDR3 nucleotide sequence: TGTGCCAGCTCACCTGGCCCTGCGGGGGAGCAGTACGTC.

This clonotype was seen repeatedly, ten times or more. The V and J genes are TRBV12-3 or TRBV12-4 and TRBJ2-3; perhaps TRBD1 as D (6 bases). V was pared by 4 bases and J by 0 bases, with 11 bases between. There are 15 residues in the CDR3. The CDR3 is CASSSDSTSTDTQYF. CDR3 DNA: TGTGCCAGCAGTTCGGACAGTACTAGCACAGATACGCAGTATTTT.

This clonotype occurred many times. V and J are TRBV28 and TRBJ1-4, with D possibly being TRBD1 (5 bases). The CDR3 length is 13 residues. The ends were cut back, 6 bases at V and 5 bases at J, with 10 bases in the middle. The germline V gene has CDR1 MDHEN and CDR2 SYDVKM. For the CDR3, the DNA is TGTGCCAGCAGCGATCGACAGAATGAAAAACTGTTTTTT. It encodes CASSDRQNEKLFF. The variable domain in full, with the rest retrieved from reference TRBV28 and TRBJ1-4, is DVKVTQSSRYLVKRTGEKVFLECVQDMDHENMFWYRQDPGLGLRLIYFSYDVKMKEKGDIPEGYSVSREKKERFSLILESASTNQTSMYLCASSDRQNEKLFFGSGTQLSVL.

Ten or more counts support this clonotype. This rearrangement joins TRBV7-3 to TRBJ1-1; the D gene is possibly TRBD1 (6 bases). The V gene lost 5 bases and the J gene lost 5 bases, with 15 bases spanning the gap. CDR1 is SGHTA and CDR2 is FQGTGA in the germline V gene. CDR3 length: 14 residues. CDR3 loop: CASSPTGRGTEAFF. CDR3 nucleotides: TGTGCCAGCAGCCCCACAGGGAGGGGGACTGAAGCTTTCTTT.

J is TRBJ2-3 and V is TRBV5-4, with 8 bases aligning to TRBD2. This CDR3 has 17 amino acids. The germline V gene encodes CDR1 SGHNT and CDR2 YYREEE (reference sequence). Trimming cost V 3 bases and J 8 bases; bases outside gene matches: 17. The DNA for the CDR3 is TGTGCCAGCAGCTGGGCTGGCGGGGGGACGCTAGAAGTTACGCAGTATTTT. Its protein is CASSWAGGGTLEVTQYF.

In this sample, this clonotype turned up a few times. CDR3 bases: TGTGCCATCAGTGAGTCGGGGGCGACAGGGGGCCGCTACGAGCAGTACTTC. Protein product: CAISESGATGGRYEQYF. This chain links TRBV10-3 with TRBJ2-7; 10 bases line up with TRBD1. Germline V lookup: CDR1 ENHRY, CDR2 SYGVKD. The CDR3 is 17 amino acids. Losses at the gene ends were 0 bases for V and 3 bases for J; bases not matched to a gene: 8.

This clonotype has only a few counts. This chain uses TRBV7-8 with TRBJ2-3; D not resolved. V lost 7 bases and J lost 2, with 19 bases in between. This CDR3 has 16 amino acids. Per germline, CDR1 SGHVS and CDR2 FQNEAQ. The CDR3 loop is CASTLRSWGNTDTQYF. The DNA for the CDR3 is TGTGCCAGCACGCTTCGATCTTGGGGAAACACAGATACGCAGTATTTT. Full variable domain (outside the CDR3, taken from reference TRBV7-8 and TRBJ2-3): GAGVSQSPRYKVAKRGQDVALRCDPISGHVSLFWYQQALGQGPEFLTYFQNEAQLDKSGLPSDRFFAERPEGSVSTLKIQRTQQEDSAVYLCASTLRSWGNTDTQYFGPGTRLTVL.